This T cell receptor beta chain was observed in a study of cytomegalovirus exposure and HLA in healthy donors. About the research overall: Earlier, 95 million to 140 million unique TCR beta sequences were recovered from around 180 million T cells by an analysis. Study results and caveats: In a later analysis, most CMV-associated TCR beta chains appeared HLA-restricted. It was reported that TCR beta sequences correctly inferred the HLA-A and HLA-B alleles for most subjects.

The CDR3 has 14 residues. The trim removed 0 bases at V and 9 bases at J, leaving 5 bases unmatched. Germline CDR1 reads MNHEY; CDR2 reads SMNVEV (reference sequence). Healthy bone marrow donors made up the donors. In the PCR, 60 Vbeta and 13 Jbeta primers were used. Sequencing was performed with immunoSEQ multiplex PCR; in TCRdb, only in-frame clones are kept and a portion is missing. The sample holds under 200,000 clones, less than 85% seen once. Remarks on this clone: What it binds is unknown.

Input material: PBMCs. This clonotype originated in a man aged 35 to 55 in good health and CMV-seronegative. The V call is TRBV27, the J call TRBJ2-1; TRBD1 matches at 7 bases. The CDR3 loop reads CASSLSRGPSEQFF. The CDR3 bases are TGTGCCAGCAGTTTATCGAGGGGGCCCAGTGAGCAGTTCTTC.